This T cell receptor (beta chain) stems from a study of T-cell memory formation after mild COVID-19. TCRdb itself ran the 5' RACE reads through MiXCR, one entry per CDR3 protein. The data show about 420,000 distinct CDR3 sequences, about 22% seen once. Study results and caveats: A second wave expanding day 15 to 37 was CD4+-biased; contracting clones were balanced.

On this clonotype: Antigen unknown.

The TCR originated in an adult woman who had mild COVID-19 (a few samples of this study predate the infection). Cell type and time point are not known. Specimen: PBMCs or a T cell subset sorted from them (not recorded which).

This CDR3 reads CASSQWGWGRGQETQYF. The CDR3 DNA is TGCGCCAGCAGCCAGTGGGGATGGGGCAGGGGGCAAGAGACCCAGTACTTC. The V and J genes are TRBV4-3 and TRBJ2-5, with 7 positions matching TRBD1. Losses at the gene ends were 3 bases for V and 2 bases for J; bases not matched to a gene: 12. Germline V gives CDR1 LGHNA, CDR2 YSLEER. This CDR3 has 17 amino acids.